The 28 T cell receptor beta chains presented below share a single source sample, sequenced in a study of response to subunit inactivated influenza vaccine. TCRdb called the RT-PCR reads again in MiXCR, with one record for every CDR3 protein. This sample has about 580,000 distinct CDR3 sequences; about 14% occur once, and the top ten carry around 10%. Sample: PBMCs from blood, taken roughly 12 days after vaccination. The receptors here all came from a man aged 45-60 years who received an inactivated influenza vaccine.

This clonotype was observed a handful of times. This sequence joins TRBV5-5 and TRBJ2-3; perhaps TRBD2 as D (6 bases). Germline V lookup: CDR1 SGHKS, CDR2 YYEKEE (reference sequence). This CDR3 is built from 16 residues. Trimming cost V 4 bases and J 2 bases, with 17 bases left between them. As DNA, the CDR3 is TGTGCCAGCAGCAGAGTCGCGGGGCCAATCACAGATACGCAGTATTTT. Its translation is CASSRVAGPITDTQYF. Supplemented by reference TRBV5-5 and TRBJ2-3, the full variable domain reads DAGVTQSPTHLIKTRGQQVTLRCSPISGHKSVSWYQQVLGQGPQFIFQYYEKEERGRGNFPDRFSARQFPNYSSELNVNALLLGDSALYLCASSRVAGPITDTQYFGPGTRLTVL.

This clonotype came up once. The rearrangement joins TRBV9 to TRBJ2-7; 7 bases match TRBD2. The CDR3 covers 14 residues. J was trimmed by 5 bases and V by 0 bases; bases with no gene match: 5. Germline V gene sequence: CDR1 SGDLS, CDR2 YYNGEE. This chain's CDR3 is CASSVETSLDEQYF. DNA for the CDR3: TGTGCCAGCAGCGTAGAGACTAGCCTGGACGAGCAGTACTTC.

This clonotype was seen more than once but under ten times. The chain has TRBV29-1 and TRBJ2-1; 9 bases fit TRBD1. This CDR3 is 14 amino acids long. Losses at the gene ends were 8 bases for V and 2 bases for J; bases not matched to a gene: 7. Germline V gene lookup returns CDR1 SQVTM and CDR2 ANQGSEA. CDR3 sequence (DNA): TGCAGCTCCAAGGGACAGGGACCCTACAATGAGCAGTTCTTC. This sequence encodes CSSKGQGPYNEQFF.

CDR3 loop: CASSYSRLAGLLSYGELFF. For the CDR3, the DNA is TGTGCCAGCAGTTACTCGAGGCTAGCGGGACTCTTAAGTTACGGGGAGCTGTTTTTT. The V call is TRBV6-5, the J call TRBJ2-2; 9 nucleotides align to TRBD2. The CDR3 is made up of 19 amino acids. After removal of 0 bases from V and 7 bases from J, the junction contained 15 bases not matched to a gene. Germline values: CDR1 MNHEY, CDR2 SVGAGI.

The chain links TRBV18 to TRBJ2-1; TRBD2 matches 8 bases. The germline CDR1 and CDR2 sequences are KGHSH and LQKENI. The CDR3 extends over 16 amino acids. V lost 1 base, J lost 4 bases, and 6 bases stayed unmatched. The CDR3: CASSPRGAGVYNEQFF. The CDR3 DNA reads as TGTGCCAGCTCACCACGAGGAGCGGGGGTATACAATGAGCAGTTCTTC. Full variable domain (outside the CDR3, taken from reference TRBV18 and TRBJ2-1): NAGVMQNPRHLVRRRGQEARLRCSPMKGHSHVYWYRQLPEEGLKFMVYLQKENIIDESGMPKERFSAEFPKEGPSILRIQQVVRGDSAAYFCASSPRGAGVYNEQFFGPGTRLTVL.

This clonotype occurred once. V is TRBV29-1 and J is TRBJ2-1; D is perhaps TRBD1 or TRBD2 (5 bases each). V was clipped by 3 bases and J by 10 bases, with 19 bases between them. The CDR3 totals 14 residues. The germline CDR1 and CDR2 sequences are SQVTM and ANQGSEA. The CDR3, as DNA: TGCAGCGTTGATCAACTGACTGGGACGACCGAGCAGTTCTTC. It specifies CSVDQLTGTTEQFF.

In its sample, this clonotype was seen many times. V gene TRBV7-3 combines with J gene TRBJ2-1, with D maybe TRBD2 (5 bases). CDR1 is SGHTA, CDR2 FQGTGA, per germline. V shed 2 bases and J shed 7 bases, with 9 bases lying between them. The CDR3 length is 13 residues. CDR3 region: CASSLLADNEQFF. CDR3 DNA sequence: TGTGCCAGCAGCTTACTAGCAGATAATGAGCAGTTCTTC.

This chain connects TRBV20-1 to TRBJ2-7; 11 nucleotides line up with TRBD2. Germline V gene data show CDR1 as DFQATT and CDR2 as SNEGSKA (reference sequence). The CDR3 has 16 amino acids. J was trimmed by 4 bases and V by 0 bases; bases with no gene match: 8. CDR3 coding DNA: TGCAGTGCTAGAGATTCCGGGACTAGCGGAAGTTACGAGCAGTACTTC. This gives the protein CSARDSGTSGSYEQYF.

In this sample, this clonotype turned up a few times. Here the CDR3 reads CASSLYSSQNTEAFF. In DNA, the CDR3 is TGTGCCAGCAGCTTATACTCCTCCCAGAACACTGAAGCTTTCTTT. The chain uses TRBV7-2 and TRBJ1-1; D not certain. CDR1 is SGHTA and CDR2 is FQGNSA in the germline V gene. The CDR3 loop spans 15 amino acids. V was cut by 2 bases and J by 1 base, with 11 bases left in between.

This clonotype has more than one count but fewer than ten. The V and J genes are TRBV7-3 and TRBJ2-7; D gene ambiguous. The germline V gene encodes CDR1 SGHTA and CDR2 FQGTGA. This CDR3 region has 13 residues. V lost 4 bases, J lost 5 bases, and 12 bases lay in between. The CDR3 region is CASSSHPLDEQYF. The CDR3 DNA follows: TGTGCCAGCAGCTCTCATCCCTTAGACGAGCAGTACTTC.

In this sample, this clonotype turned up a few times. The chain couples TRBV3-1 to TRBJ2-7; no clear D. CDR3 length: 15 amino acids. The germline V gene encodes CDR1 LGHDT and CDR2 YNNKEL (reference sequence). The V end lost 0 bases, the J end lost 2 bases, and 11 bases lay between the germline ends. This CDR3 reads CASSQEFGITYEQYF. In nucleotides, the CDR3 is TGTGCCAGCAGCCAAGAATTTGGTATAACCTACGAGCAGTACTTC.

This clonotype was detected a few times. This chain joins TRBV7-2 and TRBJ2-7; D is unresolved. The CDR3 sequence is 13 residues long. In germline, CDR1 is SGHTA, CDR2 FQGNSA. V dropped 5 bases and J dropped 2 bases, with 10 bases sitting between them. The CDR3 protein is CASSLSITYEQYF. For the CDR3, the DNA is TGTGCCAGCAGCCTCTCTATTACCTACGAGCAGTACTTC.

This clonotype occurred a few times. This rearrangement joins TRBV7-6 to TRBJ2-7; 12 bases match TRBD2. The CDR3 has 15 amino acids. The V gene end was trimmed by 5 bases and the J gene end by 4 bases; junction bases not matched to a gene: 6. Germline V gene lookup returns CDR1 SGHVS and CDR2 FNYEAQ. The CDR3 loop is CASSQAGTSGYEQYF. Here the CDR3 DNA reads TGTGCCAGCAGCCAAGCCGGGACTAGCGGGTACGAGCAGTACTTC.

The rearrangement links TRBV10-3 to TRBJ2-1, with 8 bases matching TRBD1. Germline CDR1 and CDR2: ENHRY and SYGVKD. The CDR3 sequence is 15 residues long. The V segment lost 0 bases and the J segment 5 bases; nucleotides outside the gene matches: 3. As DNA, the CDR3 is TGTGCCATCAGTGAGTCGAGACAGGGGAACAATGAGCAGTTCTTC. Encoded protein: CAISESRQGNNEQFF.

This clonotype occurred a few times. The CDR3, as DNA: TGTGCCAGTAGTCTGACGGGGGTTCTGTTTTTT. It specifies CASSLTGVLFF. V gene TRBV19 combines with J gene TRBJ1-4; D perhaps matches TRBD1 (5 bases). Germline assignment: CDR1 LNHDA and CDR2 SQIVND (reference sequence). CDR3 size: 11 residues. V lost 5 bases and J lost 14, with 12 bases in between.

This clonotype was detected a few times. The chain uses TRBV28 and TRBJ2-3; D is perhaps TRBD2 (5 bases). Trimming pared 5 bases from V and 1 base from J, leaving 16 bases between. The CDR3 length is 16 residues. Germline lookup yields CDR1 MDHEN and CDR2 SYDVKM. The CDR3 loop is CASSPPLGRGTDTQYF. CDR3 nucleotides: TGTGCCAGCAGTCCCCCTTTAGGGCGGGGCACAGATACGCAGTATTTT.

The chain combines TRBV18 with TRBJ2-5, with 7 bases fitting TRBD2. The length of the CDR3 is 15 residues. The V and J ends lost 2 bases and 2 bases, in that order; junction bases with no gene match: 5. Germline V gives CDR1 KGHSH, CDR2 LQKENI. The CDR3 region has the DNA TGTGCCAGCTCACCAAGACTAGCCTCACAAGAGACCCAGTACTTC. Its protein product is CASSPRLASQETQYF.

This rearrangement joins TRBV20-1 to TRBJ1-1; no reliable D call. Germline-derived CDR1 and CDR2 are DFQATT and SNEGSKA (reference sequence). There are 13 residues in the CDR3. The V end was cut by 3 bases, the J end by 0 bases, with 8 bases between. The CDR3 DNA reads as TGCAGTGCTAGTAGTGGGATGAACACTGAAGCTTTCTTT. Its protein product is CSASSGMNTEAFF.

V usage is TRBV5-6 and J usage is TRBJ1-6; no definite D call. The CDR3 runs to 16 residues. The germline V gene has CDR1 SGHDT and CDR2 YYEEEE. With 0 bases removed from V and 7 bases from J, the gap between germline ends came to 14 bases. For the CDR3, the DNA is TGTGCCAGCAGCTTGGGCCAGAGGAACCTAAATTCACCCCTCCACTTT. This gives the protein CASSLGQRNLNSPLHF. Full variable domain (remainder filled in from reference TRBV5-6 and TRBJ1-6): DAGVTQSPTHLIKTRGQQVTLRCSPKSGHDTVSWYQQALGQGPQFIFQYYEEEERQRGNFPDRFSGHQFPNYSSELNVNALLLGDSALYLCASSLGQRNLNSPLHFGNGTRLTVT.

The chain employs TRBV15 and TRBJ2-2, with 10 bases fitting TRBD1. This CDR3 is built from 15 residues. Looked up from germline, CDR1 is LNHNV and CDR2 is YYDKDF (reference sequence). V shed 5 bases and J 2 bases; nucleotides not matched to a gene: 2. The CDR3 nucleotides are TGTGCCACCAGCGGGGACAGGGGAAACACCGGGGAGCTGTTTTTT. This gives the protein CATSGDRGNTGELFF.

This clonotype was observed a handful of times. The V and J genes are TRBV10-2 and TRBJ2-2, with 9 bases lining up with TRBD2. Germline assignment: CDR1 WSHSY and CDR2 SAAADI. This CDR3 is built from 17 residues. The J segment lost 0 bases and the V segment lost 4 bases, leaving 6 bases of the junction unmatched. Here the CDR3 reads CASSGTLAGTNTGELFF. In DNA, the CDR3 is TGCGCCAGCAGTGGGACCCTAGCGGGGACGAACACCGGGGAGCTGTTTTTT.

This clonotype was counted between two and nine times. The gene calls are TRBV7-9 and TRBJ2-3; 8 positions agree with TRBD1. This CDR3 is 15 amino acids long. Germline CDR1 and CDR2: SEHNR and FQNEAQ (reference sequence). Germline trimming cut 8 bases from V and 4 bases from J; bases unmatched to any gene: 11. The CDR3, as DNA: TGTGCCAGCGGGTTCAGGGGGCGAGTCGCAGATACGCAGTATTTT. Translating it yields CASGFRGRVADTQYF.

This chain connects TRBV5-1 to TRBJ2-2; 13 nucleotides line up with TRBD2. Germline loops: CDR1 SGHRS, CDR2 YFSETQ. J was trimmed by 9 bases and V by 3 bases; bases with no gene match: 5. There are 15 residues in the CDR3. The CDR3 DNA sequence: TGCGCCAGCAGCTCAGGACTAGCGGGAGTGCGGGAGCTGTTTTTT. Protein: CASSSGLAGVRELFF.

This clonotype turned up a few times. The chain uses TRBV15 and TRBJ1-5; D remains ambiguous. Germline assignment: CDR1 LNHNV and CDR2 YYDKDF (reference sequence). The germline V and J ends were trimmed by 4 bases and 3 bases, with 7 bases remaining between them. The CDR3 contains 13 residues. DNA for the CDR3: TGTGCCACCAGCAAGGAGACCAATCAGCCCCAGCATTTT. Amino acid sequence: CATSKETNQPQHF.

This clonotype has only a few counts. The chain uses TRBV27 and TRBJ2-3; 7 positions match TRBD1. V was pared by 6 bases and J by 6 bases, with 6 bases of the junction left unmatched. The CDR3 is 13 amino acids. Germline lookup yields CDR1 MNHEY and CDR2 SMNVEV (reference sequence). The CDR3 region is CASRTGPADTQYF. The CDR3 DNA sequence: TGTGCCAGCAGGACAGGGCCAGCGGATACGCAGTATTTT.

Concerning this clonotype: An end of the junction differs from the germline gene, which may be a read error. The rearrangement uses TRBV3-1 and TRBJ2-1; 13 bases are a match to TRBD2. The CDR3 spans 15 residues. The germline gives CDR1 LGHDT, CDR2 YNNKEL (reference sequence). The CDR3 sequence is CASSQDITSGRAKVF. The DNA for the CDR3 is TGTGCCAGCAGCCAAGATATAACTAGCGGGAGGGCCAAGGTCTTC.

V gene TRBV6-5 combines with J gene TRBJ1-1; tentatively, D is TRBD1 (5 bases). The germline gives CDR1 MNHEY, CDR2 SVGAGI. Trimming shortened V by 1 base and J by 3 bases, and 9 bases separated the two germline ends. This CDR3 has 14 amino acids. The CDR3 coding sequence is TGTGCCAGCAGTTACTTAGCAGGGTACACTGAAGCTTTCTTT. This codes for CASSYLAGYTEAFF.

This chain links TRBV7-2 with TRBJ1-2; D gene unclear. V lost 5 bases, J lost 3 bases, and 10 bases lay in between. Germline V lookup: CDR1 SGHTA, CDR2 FQGNSA. The CDR3 extends over 13 amino acids. In DNA form, the CDR3 reads TGTGCCAGCAGCGCCCCGGGGTACTATGGCTACACCTTC. Amino acid sequence: CASSAPGYYGYTF.